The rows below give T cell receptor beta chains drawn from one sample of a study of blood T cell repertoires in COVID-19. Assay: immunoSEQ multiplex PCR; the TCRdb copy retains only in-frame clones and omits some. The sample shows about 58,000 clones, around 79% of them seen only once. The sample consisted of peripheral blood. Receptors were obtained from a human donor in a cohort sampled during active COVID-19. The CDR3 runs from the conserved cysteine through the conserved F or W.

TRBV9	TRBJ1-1	CASSAQETGALEAFF
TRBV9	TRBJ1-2	CASSVRGQGADGYTF
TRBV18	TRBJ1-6	CASSFGTGPYNSPLHF
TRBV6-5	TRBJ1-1	CASRTGGHTEAFF
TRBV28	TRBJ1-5	CASSLILRGGPTQQPQHF
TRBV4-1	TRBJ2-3	CASSPSPIAGGYTDTQYF
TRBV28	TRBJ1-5	CASFRTGGYRSNQPQHF
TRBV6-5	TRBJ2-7	CASSFSTSGLYEQYF
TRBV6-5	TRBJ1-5	CASILTQLSNQPQHF
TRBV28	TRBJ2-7	CASSTPGWGGHEQYF
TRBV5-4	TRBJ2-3	CASSAGLAGITDTQYF
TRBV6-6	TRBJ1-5	CASTPKGPGNQPQHF
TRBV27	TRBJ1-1	CASRTSGGGTFF
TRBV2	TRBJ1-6	CASSVTFSYNSPLHF
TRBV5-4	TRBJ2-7	CASSLRQGASEQYF
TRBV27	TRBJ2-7	CASSLGPSVGGYEQYF
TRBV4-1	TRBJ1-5	CASSQERDFGQPQHF
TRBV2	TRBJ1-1	CASSRTGANTEAFF
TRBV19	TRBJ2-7	CASSMGGTSYEQYF
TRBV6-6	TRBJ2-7	CASSYSRQGYEQYF
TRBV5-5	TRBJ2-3	CASSPLAGAGTDTQYF
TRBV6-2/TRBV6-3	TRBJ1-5	CASSLFGTGDSNQPQHF
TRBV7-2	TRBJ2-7	CASSRRLAGGKGEQYF
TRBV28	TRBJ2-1	CASSSPGGWNEQFF
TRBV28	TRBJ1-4	CASSLYQGQGGEKLFF
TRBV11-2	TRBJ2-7	CASQLQGGTYEQYF
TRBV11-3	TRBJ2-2	CASSPAGQGSGELFF
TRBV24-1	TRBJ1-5	CATSDYRGDGNQPQHF
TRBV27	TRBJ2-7	CASSWERGHSYEQYF
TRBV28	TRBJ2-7	CASTTLGTFEQYF
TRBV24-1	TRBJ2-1	CATSRVGGRGFNEQFF